Listed below are T cell receptor beta chains from one sample, sequenced in a study of identical twins. TCRdb called the 5' RACE reads again in MiXCR, with one record for every CDR3 protein. Of 700,000 to 950,000 distinct CDR3 sequences listed, roughly an eighth are singletons. Another study also made use of these data, one on yellow fever vaccine responses in identical twins.

Source material: PBMCs. The receptors originated from a woman younger than 35 in good health. CDR3s include the opening cysteine and the closing phenylalanine or tryptophan. Size is stated for part of the rows, as once, few or many counts, or as a class when the clone is expanded.

abundance	j_gene	v_gene	CDR3aa
.	TRBJ2-4	TRBV20-1	CSARPYGKNIQYF
few	TRBJ2-1	TRBV10-3	CAISERTSGGSVGEQFF
.	TRBJ2-7	TRBV28	CASTTLAEATYEQYF
.	TRBJ1-2	TRBV6-1	CASSRDRSYGYTF
few	TRBJ1-1	TRBV2	CASRIEGAFF
few	TRBJ2-5	TRBV20-1	CSASTLAGALLLYQETQYF
.	TRBJ1-5	TRBV28	CASSLYPRQGGRYNQPQHF
.	TRBJ2-5	TRBV7-9	CASSFIAQETQYF
.	TRBJ2-5	TRBV28	CASSFERTYKETQYF
few	TRBJ2-5	TRBV12-3/TRBV12-4	CASRLTGWEETQYF
few	TRBJ2-1	TRBV6-5	CASSNQRGQGSIYNEQFF
few	TRBJ1-1	TRBV5-1	CASSLAGGVGTEAFF
many	TRBJ2-2	TRBV29-1	CSVERENGELFF
many	TRBJ1-4	TRBV20-1	CSAGDGFNEKLFF
few	TRBJ1-2	TRBV12-3/TRBV12-4	CASSAPGRDGYTF
many	TRBJ2-3	TRBV6-5	CASSYSAGEDTQYF
few	TRBJ2-2	TRBV12-3/TRBV12-4	CASSHPARTGELFF
many	TRBJ1-2	TRBV5-1	CASSLDTYGYTF
few	TRBJ1-2	TRBV6-1	CASSEGPSLYGYTF
few	TRBJ2-1	TRBV29-1	CSVRGGQGNEQFF
.	TRBJ2-2	TRBV4-1	CASSQAAGGVTGELFF
few	TRBJ1-1	TRBV29-1	CSVEGDGTEAFF
.	TRBJ2-7	TRBV20-1	CSASTPGLVPYEQYF
.	TRBJ2-5	TRBV18	CASTSQETQYF
few	TRBJ2-3	TRBV24-1	CATSEQNQDTQYF
many	TRBJ2-4	TRBV12-3/TRBV12-4	CASRAGRPTYF
.	TRBJ2-2	TRBV4-1	CASSQEEAAFYAGELFF
few	TRBJ2-1	TRBV25-1	CASKVYNEQFF
.	TRBJ2-3	TRBV20-1	CSASTSLSFSTSTDTQYF
few	TRBJ2-6	TRBV6-1	CASTLTNSGANVLTF
.	TRBJ2-5	TRBV4-1	CASSRARGETQYF
few	TRBJ2-1	TRBV18	CASSPIVNHQNNEQFF
few	TRBJ2-4	TRBV9	CASSSGQGDLGAKNIQYF
few	TRBJ2-7	TRBV21-1	CASNTRDIRREEGIYEQYF
many	TRBJ2-3	TRBV4-1	CASSQARGPADTQYF